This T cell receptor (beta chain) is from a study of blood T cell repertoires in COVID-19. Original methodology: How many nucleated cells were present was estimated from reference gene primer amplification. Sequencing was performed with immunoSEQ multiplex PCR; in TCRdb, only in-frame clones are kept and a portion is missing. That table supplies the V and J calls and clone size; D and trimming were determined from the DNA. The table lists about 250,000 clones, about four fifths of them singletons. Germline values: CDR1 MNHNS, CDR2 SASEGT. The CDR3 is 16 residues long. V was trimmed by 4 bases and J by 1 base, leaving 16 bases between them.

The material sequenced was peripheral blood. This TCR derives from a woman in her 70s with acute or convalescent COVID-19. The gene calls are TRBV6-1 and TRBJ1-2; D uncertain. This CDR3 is CASSAREAGLNYGYTF. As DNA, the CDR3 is TGTGCCAGCAGTGCCCGGGAGGCAGGCCTTAACTATGGCTACACCTTC.